The entry that follows covers one T cell receptor (beta chain) sequence. The target antigen is unknown. This sample is part of a study of PD-L1 blockade in urothelial cancer. Study summary: Males with urothelial cancer arising in the bladder constituted twenty-five of the 29 patients.

Between the trimmed V and J ends, which lost 3 bases and 5 bases, there was a span of 13 bases. The CDR3 length is 15 residues. The germline V gene has CDR1 SGHTA and CDR2 FQGNSA. Here immunoSEQ multiplex PCR was the method, and the copy in TCRdb shows in-frame clones only, minus some. This table has tens of thousands of clones, about 85% appearing once. Study-wide results and limits: Where pretreatment blood TCR clonality fell below the median, better survival was predicted.

The receptor's source is a man aged 55-75 years with urothelial cancer. The source material was PBMCs, sampled around atezolizumab (anti-PD-L1) treatment. This sequence joins TRBV7-2 and TRBJ1-4; the D gene is possibly TRBD1 (6 bases). The DNA of the CDR3 is TGTGCCAGCAGCTTTGCGACAGGTGGGAATGAAAAACTGTTTTTT. Translating it yields CASSFATGGNEKLFF.